These 32 T cell receptor beta chains were sequenced from one sample in a study of T cell responses to AZD1222 COVID-19 vaccine. TCRdb's copy holds only in-frame clones and misses some; the assay was immunoSEQ multiplex PCR. The data show some 84,000 clones, with 70% to 90% seen just once and under 9% held by the top ten. The starting material was peripheral blood, obtained on day 0 of AZD1222 vaccination. The receptors come from an adult in good health.

The chain has TRBV5-1 and TRBJ1-2, with TRBD1 identical over 8 bases. This CDR3 has 14 residues. After removal of 3 bases from V and 7 bases from J, the junction contained 8 bases not matched to a gene. Germline V gene sequence: CDR1 SGHRS, CDR2 YFSETQ. The CDR3: CASSSSTGATGYTF. CDR3 sequence (DNA): TGCGCCAGCAGCTCGTCGACAGGGGCCACTGGCTACACCTTC.

This clone has just one count. J is TRBJ1-5 and V is TRBV4-3; a possible D gene is TRBD1 (6 bases). The V end was cut by 0 bases, the J end by 5 bases, with 11 bases between. The CDR3 covers 15 residues. The germline CDR1 and CDR2 sequences are LGHNA and YSLEER. The CDR3 is CASSQDHRDYQPQHF. The CDR3 nucleotides are TGCGCCAGCAGCCAAGATCACAGGGATTATCAGCCCCAGCATTTT.

Only a few counts were recorded for this clone. This chain connects TRBV28 to TRBJ1-2; TRBD1 matches 10 bases. This CDR3 contains 14 residues. Per the germline V gene, CDR1 is MDHEN and CDR2 is SYDVKM. The V and J ends lost 6 bases and 6 bases, in that order; junction bases with no gene match: 7. The CDR3 DNA follows: TGTGCCAGCAGATCGGGACAGGGGTTTCATGGCTACACCTTC. Translating it yields CASRSGQGFHGYTF.

V usage is TRBV28 and J usage is TRBJ2-1; TRBD2 matches at 7 bases. With 4 bases clipped from V and 0 bases from J, the junction kept 3 bases outside the gene matches. The CDR3 length is 15 residues. Germline CDR1 MDHEN, CDR2 SYDVKM. The CDR3 reads CASSSTSPSYNEQFF. For the CDR3, the DNA is TGTGCCAGCAGTTCGACTAGCCCCTCCTACAATGAGCAGTTCTTC.

This chain links TRBV28 with TRBJ2-3; D is uncertain. V was clipped by 6 bases and J by 4 bases, with 8 bases between them. The germline V gene encodes CDR1 MDHEN and CDR2 SYDVKM. The CDR3 has 12 residues. The CDR3 region has the DNA TGTGCCAGCAGGAGCGACGCAGATACGCAGTATTTT. Protein product: CASRSDADTQYF.

The CDR3 coding sequence is TGTGCCAGCAGCGCCTCAGCGGGAGGGCCCTACGAGCAGTACTTC. This translates into CASSASAGGPYEQYF. This chain links TRBV9 with TRBJ2-7, with 10 bases fitting TRBD2. This CDR3 is 15 amino acids long. The germline V gene has CDR1 SGDLS and CDR2 YYNGEE. Germline trimming cut 3 bases from V and 2 bases from J; bases unmatched to any gene: 5. Using reference TRBV9 and TRBJ2-7 for the parts outside the CDR3, the full variable domain is DSGVTQTPKHLITATGQRVTLRCSPRSGDLSVYWYQQSLDQGLQFLIQYYNGEERAKGNILERFSAQQFPDLHSELNLSSLELGDSALYFCASSASAGGPYEQYFGPGTRLTVT.

The chain combines TRBV28 with TRBJ2-7; tentative D call: TRBD2 (5 bases). V lost 6 bases, J lost 1 base, and 10 bases lay in between. The CDR3 is made up of 13 amino acids. CDR1 is MDHEN and CDR2 is SYDVKM in the germline V gene. This CDR3 is CASRWGVSYEQYF. In DNA, the CDR3 is TGTGCCAGCAGATGGGGAGTATCCTACGAGCAGTACTTC. The whole variable domain, remainder taken from reference TRBV28 and TRBJ2-7, is DVKVTQSSRYLVKRTGEKVFLECVQDMDHENMFWYRQDPGLGLRLIYFSYDVKMKEKGDIPEGYSVSREKKERFSLILESASTNQTSMYLCASRWGVSYEQYFGPGTRLTVT.

The V gene is TRBV3-1 (or the pseudogene TRBV3-2), the J gene TRBJ2-1, with TRBD2 identical over 16 bases. The V segment lost 4 bases and the J segment 4 bases; nucleotides outside the gene matches: 1. Germline V gene lookup returns CDR1 LGHDT and CDR2 YNNKEL (reference sequence). CDR3 length: 16 residues. CDR3 amino acids: CASSLGLAGGYNEQFF. The CDR3 region has the DNA TGTGCCAGCAGCCTGGGACTAGCGGGAGGGTACAATGAGCAGTTCTTC.

The rearrangement uses TRBV6-5 and TRBJ2-2, with 8 bases that match TRBD1. The CDR3 is 14 residues long. Germline values: CDR1 MNHEY, CDR2 SVGAGI. With V trimmed by 8 bases and J by 2 bases, 4 bases remained unmatched. The CDR3 region has the DNA TGTGCCAGCCCGGACAGGGAAAACACCGGGGAGCTGTTTTTT. This sequence encodes CASPDRENTGELFF.

In this sample, this clone turned up once. This chain uses TRBV19 with TRBJ2-3; 9 bases fit TRBD1. Per germline, CDR1 LNHDA and CDR2 SQIVND (reference sequence). V dropped 5 bases and J dropped 8; count of bases not matched to a gene: 5. The CDR3 runs to 13 residues. The CDR3 nucleotides are TGTGCCAGTAGTCCGACAGGGGGGGGTACGCAGTATTTT. Translation: CASSPTGGGTQYF. Using reference TRBV19 and TRBJ2-3 for the parts outside the CDR3, the full variable domain is DGGITQSPKYLFRKEGQNVTLSCEQNLNHDAMYWYRQDPGQGLRLIYYSQIVNDFQKGDIAEGYSVSREKKESFPLTVTSAQKNPTAFYLCASSPTGGGTQYFGPGTRLTVL.

The gene calls are TRBV18 and TRBJ2-7; 15 bases agree with TRBD2. The CDR3 contains 17 residues. Trimming at V came to 3 bases and at J to 2 bases, leaving 5 bases not matched to a gene. Germline CDR1 and CDR2: KGHSH and LQKENI. CDR3 region: CASSPGTSGRQAYEQYF. Here the CDR3 DNA reads TGTGCCAGCTCACCTGGGACTAGCGGGAGGCAAGCCTACGAGCAGTACTTC.

The V call is TRBV27, the J call TRBJ1-1; D might be TRBD1 (6 bases). Per the germline V gene, CDR1 is MNHEY and CDR2 is SMNVEV (reference sequence). V was cut by 0 bases and J by 0 bases, with 17 bases left in between. The CDR3 is 18 residues long. Here the CDR3 reads CASSLSTRGTPMNTEAFF. Here the CDR3 DNA reads TGTGCCAGCAGTTTATCGACTCGAGGGACACCCATGAACACTGAAGCTTTCTTT.

The V and J genes are TRBV7-9 and TRBJ2-7; TRBD1 matches 10 bases. The CDR3 sequence is 15 residues long. Germline V gene lookup returns CDR1 SEHNR and CDR2 FQNEAQ (reference sequence). Germline trimming cut 4 bases from V and 3 bases from J; bases unmatched to any gene: 6. The CDR3 spells CASSYRTGGGYEQYF. CDR3 DNA: TGTGCCAGCAGCTATCGGACAGGGGGAGGCTACGAGCAGTACTTC.

The chain employs TRBV28 and TRBJ2-1, with D perhaps TRBD2 (5 bases). The CDR3 is 12 amino acids. The V end lost 3 bases, the J end lost 10 bases, and 10 bases lay between the germline ends. Germline V gene lookup returns CDR1 MDHEN and CDR2 SYDVKM. The CDR3 nucleotides read TGTGCCAGCAGTTTGGGCGGGTTAGAGCAGTTCTTC. Protein product: CASSLGGLEQFF. The full variable domain, with the rest looked up from reference TRBV28 and TRBJ2-1, is DVKVTQSSRYLVKRTGEKVFLECVQDMDHENMFWYRQDPGLGLRLIYFSYDVKMKEKGDIPEGYSVSREKKERFSLILESASTNQTSMYLCASSLGGLEQFFGPGTRLTVL.

J is TRBJ1-2 and V is TRBV12-5, with a possible D match to TRBD1 (6 bases). The CDR3 contains 14 residues. The germline gives CDR1 LGHNT, CDR2 FRNRAP. The germline V and J ends were trimmed by 5 bases and 6 bases, with 16 bases remaining between them. This CDR3 is CASGLRTYRDGYTF. CDR3 DNA sequence: TGTGCTAGTGGTCTCCGGACCTACAGGGATGGCTACACCTTC.

This CDR3 is CASSSSTYEQYF. CDR3 DNA: TGCGCCAGCAGCTCGTCAACCTACGAGCAGTACTTC. This chain uses TRBV5-1 with TRBJ2-7; no clear D gene. Trimming took 3 bases from V and 2 from J, leaving 6 bases between them. Germline values: CDR1 SGHRS, CDR2 YFSETQ. This CDR3 spans 12 amino acids.

In this sample, this clone turned up a few times. This chain joins TRBV3-1 (or the pseudogene TRBV3-2) and TRBJ2-7; D is ambiguous. Trimming removed 1 base from V and 8 bases from J, with 9 bases in between. CDR1 LGHDT and CDR2 YNNKEL come from the germline V gene (reference sequence). CDR3 size: 12 residues. CDR3 sequence: CASSQARSQQYF. CDR3 nucleotides: TGTGCCAGCAGCCAAGCACGTTCTCAGCAGTACTTC.

The chain recombines TRBV14 with TRBJ1-2; no reliable D call. The V gene lost 0 bases and the J gene lost 4 bases, with 6 bases spanning the gap. Germline V lookup: CDR1 SGHDN, CDR2 FVKESK. The CDR3 is 13 amino acids. The CDR3 DNA reads TGTGCCAGCAGCCAAGACGGGCCCTATGGCTACACCTTC. Translated, it gives CASSQDGPYGYTF.

The rearrangement joins TRBV7-2 to TRBJ2-7; no clear D. Germline V gives CDR1 SGHTA, CDR2 FQGNSA. CDR3 length: 13 residues. The ends were cut back, 2 bases at V and 3 bases at J, with 8 bases in the middle. CDR3 nucleotide sequence: TGTGCCAGCAGCTTAACGGCGAGCTACGAGCAGTACTTC. Translating it yields CASSLTASYEQYF.

The V gene is TRBV21-1, the J gene TRBJ2-1. TRBV21-1 is an annotated pseudogene. The CDR3 loop spans 12 amino acids. The CDR3 DNA sequence: TGTGCCAGCAGCAACGGACGGTGTGAGCAGTTCTTC. Residues: CASSNGRCEQFF.

The chain combines TRBV28 with TRBJ2-1, with 10 positions matching TRBD2. V was clipped by 4 bases and J by 9 bases; unmatched bases: 6. The germline V gene encodes CDR1 MDHEN and CDR2 SYDVKM. The CDR3 loop spans 14 amino acids. The CDR3 loop is CASSSASGRGEQFF. CDR3 sequence (DNA): TGTGCCAGCAGTTCAGCTAGCGGGAGAGGTGAGCAGTTCTTC.

J is TRBJ1-5 and V is TRBV6-6; D uncertain. Germline values: CDR1 MNHNY, CDR2 SVGAGI (reference sequence). Trimming removed 4 bases at V and 2 bases at J, with 3 bases between. This CDR3 is 12 amino acids long. Written as DNA, the CDR3 is TGTGCCAGCAGTTGGGGCAATCAGCCCCAGCATTTT. Encoded protein: CASSWGNQPQHF.

The chain links TRBV7-3 to TRBJ2-5; D is ambiguous. The V gene's germline CDR1 is SGHTA and CDR2 FQGTGA. The CDR3 length is 13 residues. V gave up 1 base and J gave up 5 bases, with 8 bases separating them. In nucleotides, the CDR3 is TGTGCCAGCAGCTTAAGGGGTGCGGAGACCCAGTACTTC. This sequence encodes CASSLRGAETQYF. Variable domain in full (rest from reference TRBV7-3 and TRBJ2-5): GAGVSQTPSNKVTEKGKYVELRCDPISGHTALYWYRQSLGQGPEFLIYFQGTGAADDSGLPNDRFFAVRPEGSVSTLKIQRTERGDSAVYLCASSLRGAETQYFGPGTRLLVL.

This clone appeared a few times. The chain joins TRBV7-8 to TRBJ1-4; D is perhaps TRBD1 (5 bases). This CDR3 is 16 amino acids long. From germline, CDR1 is SGHVS and CDR2 FQNEAQ. V was pared by 5 bases and J by 4 bases, with 17 bases between. CDR3 sequence reads: CASSPTERGLNEKLFF. The CDR3 DNA reads TGTGCCAGCAGCCCTACAGAGAGGGGTCTTAATGAAAAACTGTTTTTT.

V gene TRBV6-2 or TRBV6-3 combines with J gene TRBJ2-1; 13 positions agree with TRBD2. V lost 6 bases and J lost 0; bases outside the gene matches: 14. Germline CDR1 reads MNHEY; CDR2 reads SVGEGT. The CDR3 consists of 20 residues. CDR3 residues: CASRPIGLAGASSSYNEQFF. DNA of the CDR3: TGTGCCAGCAGACCTATCGGACTAGCGGGAGCTTCTAGCTCCTACAATGAGCAGTTCTTC.

The chain recombines TRBV28 with TRBJ1-2; D is perhaps TRBD1 (5 bases). The CDR3 is 13 residues long. Germline V gene sequence: CDR1 MDHEN, CDR2 SYDVKM. The ends were cut back, 7 bases at V and 5 bases at J, with 14 bases in the middle. CDR3 bases: TGTGCCAGCACCCTTGTGGGGACGTATGGCTACACCTTC. It translates to CASTLVGTYGYTF.

The genes are TRBV6-2 or TRBV6-3 and TRBJ1-6, with no clear D. The germline CDR1 and CDR2 sequences are MNHEY and SVGEGT. The V end was cut by 6 bases, the J end by 0 bases, with 6 bases between. The CDR3 has 14 amino acids. CDR3 amino acids: CASSRSSYNSPLHF. CDR3 in DNA: TGTGCCAGCAGCAGATCCTCCTATAATTCACCCCTCCACTTT.

This clone was recorded a few times. The V call is TRBV30, the J call TRBJ1-2; 7 bases match TRBD1. CDR1 GTSNPN and CDR2 SVGIG come from the germline V gene (reference sequence). V gave up 1 base and J gave up 4 bases; unmatched junction bases: 6. The length of the CDR3 is 14 residues. For the CDR3, the DNA is TGTGCCTGGAGTGCGAACAGGGGAGGCTATGGCTACACCTTC. This codes for CAWSANRGGYGYTF.

The CDR3 DNA reads as TGTGCCATCAGCGGACTAGCGGGAGATGGGACCGGGGAGCTGTTTTTT. Translated, it gives CAISGLAGDGTGELFF. The chain joins TRBV10-3 to TRBJ2-2; 13 bases agree with TRBD2. This CDR3 contains 16 residues. V lost 6 bases, J lost 5 bases, and 6 bases stayed unmatched. Germline V gene sequence: CDR1 ENHRY, CDR2 SYGVKD.

The chain uses TRBV7-2 and TRBJ2-2; weak D call: TRBD1 (6 bases). V was shortened by 5 bases and J by 4 bases, with 11 bases between the two germline ends. This CDR3 has 14 amino acids. CDR1 and CDR2 (germline): SGHTA, FQGNSA. The CDR3 sequence is CASSRGQSTGELFF. The CDR3 bases are TGTGCCAGCAGCCGCGGACAGAGCACCGGGGAGCTGTTTTTT.

This chain connects TRBV7-3 to TRBJ2-7; possible D gene TRBD1, 6 bases. The CDR3 contains 15 residues. The germline V gene encodes CDR1 SGHTA and CDR2 FQGTGA. Trimming removed 5 bases at V and 5 bases at J, with 19 bases between. Written as DNA, the CDR3 is TGTGCCAGCAGCCCCCAACAGGGATACCTCCACGAGCAGTACTTC. Its translation is CASSPQQGYLHEQYF.

V is TRBV29-1 and J is TRBJ2-7, with TRBD2 as a possible D gene (5 bases). Germline values: CDR1 SQVTM, CDR2 ANQGSEA. The V gene lost 6 bases and the J gene lost 5 bases, with 17 bases spanning the gap. This CDR3 contains 13 residues. The CDR3 protein is CSVVTIGLNEQYF. DNA of the CDR3: TGCAGCGTGGTTACAATAGGACTTAACGAGCAGTACTTC.